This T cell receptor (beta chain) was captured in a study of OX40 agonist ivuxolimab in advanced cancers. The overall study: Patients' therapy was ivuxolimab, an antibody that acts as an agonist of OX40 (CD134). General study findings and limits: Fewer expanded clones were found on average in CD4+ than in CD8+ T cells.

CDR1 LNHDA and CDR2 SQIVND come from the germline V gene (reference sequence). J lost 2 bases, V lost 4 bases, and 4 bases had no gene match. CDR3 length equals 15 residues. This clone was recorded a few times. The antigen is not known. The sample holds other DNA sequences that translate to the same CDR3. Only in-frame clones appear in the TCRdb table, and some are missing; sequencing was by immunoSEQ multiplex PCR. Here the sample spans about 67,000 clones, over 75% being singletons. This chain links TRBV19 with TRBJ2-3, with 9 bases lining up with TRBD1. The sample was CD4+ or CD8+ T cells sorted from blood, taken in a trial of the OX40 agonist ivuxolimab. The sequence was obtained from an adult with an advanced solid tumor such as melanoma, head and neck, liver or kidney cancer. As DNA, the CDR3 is TGTGCCAGTAGTAGTGGACAGGGGCTCACAGATACGCAGTATTTT. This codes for CASSSGQGLTDTQYF.